A single T cell receptor (beta chain) is shown here with its context. Its target is not known. DNA at around 200 ng, 25,000 to 35,000 T cell genomes, went into sorted-subset replicate PCRs. Here immunoSEQ multiplex PCR was the method, and the copy in TCRdb shows in-frame clones only, minus some. The table has a few million clones, around 93% seen once; the top ten hold roughly 1.7%. This sample is part of a study of shared clonotypes between healthy human individuals. The study's findings and limits: What rarefaction showed was incomplete sorted-subset sequencing despite large depth. Researchers found naive subsets generally carried larger estimated richness than memory subsets.

CDR1 and CDR2 (germline): SGHDT, YYEEEE. The V end was cut by 3 bases, the J end by 3 bases, with 13 bases between. This CDR3 comprises 14 residues. Naive CD8 cells comprised CD45RO-negative, CCR7-positively selected cells, excluding terminally differentiated effector memory CD45RA+ cells. Every donor was a Caucasian adult from Nashville, Tennessee. The source is a man between 18 and 35 years old in good health. Some clones in this sample may be carry-over from other donors' samples. The chain is built from TRBV5-6 and TRBJ2-7, with D perhaps TRBD2 (5 bases). Material for sequencing was naive CD8+ T cells from PBMCs. The CDR3 is CASSSLGLGYEQYF. In DNA, the CDR3 is TGTGCCAGCAGCTCCTTAGGACTCGGCTACGAGCAGTACTTC. The full variable domain, rest sourced from reference TRBV5-6 and TRBJ2-7, is DAGVTQSPTHLIKTRGQQVTLRCSPKSGHDTVSWYQQALGQGPQFIFQYYEEEERQRGNFPDRFSGHQFPNYSSELNVNALLLGDSALYLCASSSLGLGYEQYFGPGTRLTVT.